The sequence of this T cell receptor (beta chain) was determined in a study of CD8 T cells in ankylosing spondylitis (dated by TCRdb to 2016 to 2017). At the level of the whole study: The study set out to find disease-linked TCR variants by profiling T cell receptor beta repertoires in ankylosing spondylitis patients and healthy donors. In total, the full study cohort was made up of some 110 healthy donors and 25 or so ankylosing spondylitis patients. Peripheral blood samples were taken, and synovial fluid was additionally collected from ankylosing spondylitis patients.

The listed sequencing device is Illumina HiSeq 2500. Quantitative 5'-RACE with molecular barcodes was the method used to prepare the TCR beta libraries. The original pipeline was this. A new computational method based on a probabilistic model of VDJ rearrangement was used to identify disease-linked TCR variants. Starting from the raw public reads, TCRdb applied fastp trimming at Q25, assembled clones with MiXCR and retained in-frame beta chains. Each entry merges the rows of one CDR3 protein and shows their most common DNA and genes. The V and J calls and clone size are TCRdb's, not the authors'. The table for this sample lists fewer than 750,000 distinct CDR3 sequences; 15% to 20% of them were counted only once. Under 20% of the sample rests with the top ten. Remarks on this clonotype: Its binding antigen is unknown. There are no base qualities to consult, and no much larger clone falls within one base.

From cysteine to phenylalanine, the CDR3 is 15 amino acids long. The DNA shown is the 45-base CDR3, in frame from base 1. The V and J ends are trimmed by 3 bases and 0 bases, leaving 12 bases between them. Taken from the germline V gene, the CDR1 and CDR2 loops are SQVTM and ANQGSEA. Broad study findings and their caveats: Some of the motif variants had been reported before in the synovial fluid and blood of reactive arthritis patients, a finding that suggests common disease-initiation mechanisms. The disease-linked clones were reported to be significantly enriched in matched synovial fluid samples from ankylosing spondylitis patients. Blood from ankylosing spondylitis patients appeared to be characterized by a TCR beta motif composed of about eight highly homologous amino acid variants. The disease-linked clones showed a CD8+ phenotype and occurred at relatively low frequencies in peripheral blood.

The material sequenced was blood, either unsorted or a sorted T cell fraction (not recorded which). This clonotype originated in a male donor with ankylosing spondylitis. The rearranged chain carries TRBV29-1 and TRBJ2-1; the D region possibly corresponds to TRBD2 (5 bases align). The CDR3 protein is CSVEERTSSYNEQFF. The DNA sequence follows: TGCAGCGTTGAGGAGCGGACGAGCTCCTACAATGAGCAGTTCTTC.